The 32 T cell receptor beta chains given below trace back to one sample, sequenced in a study of CD8 T cells in ankylosing spondylitis. TCRdb recomputed calls from the 5' RACE reads with MiXCR, one row per CDR3 protein. Counted here are roughly 220,000 distinct CDR3 sequences, about 11% occurring once; the ten biggest clones make up about a fifth. Material for sequencing was blood, either unsorted or a sorted T cell fraction (not recorded which). All receptors derive from a male donor with ankylosing spondylitis or in good health (not recorded which).

This clonotype was seen ten or more times. The rearrangement links TRBV5-1 to TRBJ2-3, with 8 bases lining up with TRBD1. V shed 4 bases and J 5 bases; nucleotides not matched to a gene: 12. The CDR3 is 16 residues long. Germline V lookup: CDR1 SGHRS, CDR2 YFSETQ. The CDR3 loop reads CASSPLAGGGIDTQYF. The CDR3 coding sequence is TGCGCCAGCAGCCCCTTGGCAGGGGGCGGGATAGATACGCAGTATTTT.

This clonotype was recorded at least ten times. V gene TRBV5-8 combines with J gene TRBJ1-2; D call uncertain. Deletions cut 0 bases from V and 14 bases from J, with 20 bases between. The CDR3 spans 14 residues. Germline-derived CDR1 and CDR2 are SGHTS and YDEGEE. CDR3 coding DNA: TGTGCCAGCAGCTTGGGCGGCGTGGGAGGGAAAGAGACCTTC. Residues: CASSLGGVGGKETF.

This clonotype showed up many times. The chain is built from TRBV3-1 and TRBJ1-1; D is unresolved. This CDR3 has 15 residues. Trimming shortened V by 0 bases and J by 4 bases, and 12 bases separated the two germline ends. CDR1 and CDR2 (germline): LGHDT, YNNKEL (reference sequence). As DNA, the CDR3 is TGTGCCAGCAGCCAAGATTGGACGGTCCCCACTGAAGCTTTCTTT. This gives the protein CASSQDWTVPTEAFF.

This clonotype was seen more than once but under ten times. This sequence joins TRBV5-1 and TRBJ1-1; the D gene is possibly TRBD1 (6 bases). CDR1 SGHRS and CDR2 YFSETQ come from the germline V gene. CDR3 length equals 14 residues. Trimming took off 2 bases at V and 1 base at J, with 9 bases between the two ends. The chain's CDR3 is CASSFNRANTEAFF. The DNA of the CDR3 is TGCGCCAGCAGCTTCAACAGGGCGAACACTGAAGCTTTCTTT. The whole variable domain, filled in from reference TRBV5-1 and TRBJ1-1, reads KAGVTQTPRYLIKTRGQQVTLSCSPISGHRSVSWYQQTPGQGLQFLFEYFSETQRNKGNFPGRFSGRQFSNSRSEMNVSTLELGDSALYLCASSFNRANTEAFFGQGTRLTVV.

The rearrangement links TRBV11-1 to TRBJ2-3; 11 nucleotides line up with TRBD2. V was pared by 3 bases and J by 2 bases, with 16 bases of the junction left unmatched. The CDR3 totals 20 residues. Germline CDR1 and CDR2: SGHAT and FQDESV (reference sequence). In DNA form, the CDR3 reads TGTGCCAGCAGCTTCCCCATTAGCGGGGGGGCCCTTCTCACCACAGATACGCAGTATTTT. The encoded protein is CASSFPISGGALLTTDTQYF.

A few counts support this clonotype. The chain recombines TRBV29-1 with TRBJ2-2, with a weak D call TRBD1 (6 bases). The CDR3 extends over 14 amino acids. V was trimmed by 5 bases and J by 6 bases, leaving 16 bases between them. Germline loops: CDR1 SQVTM, CDR2 ANQGSEA. The CDR3 reads CSVNNWGRAGELFF. Here the CDR3 DNA reads TGCAGCGTTAATAATTGGGGGCGGGCCGGGGAGCTGTTTTTT.

This clonotype was observed many times. The chain recombines TRBV3-1 with TRBJ2-7; D is unresolved. Germline assignment: CDR1 LGHDT and CDR2 YNNKEL (reference sequence). V was shortened by 1 base and J by 6 bases, with 7 bases between the two germline ends. The CDR3 totals 12 residues. The CDR3 region is CASSQAGLEQYF. CDR3 DNA: TGTGCCAGCAGCCAAGCGGGCCTCGAGCAGTACTTC.

This clonotype was observed many times. The rearrangement joins TRBV5-4 to TRBJ1-6; D gene unclear. From germline, CDR1 is SGHNT and CDR2 YYREEE (reference sequence). CDR3 length: 14 residues. V lost 4 bases and J 1 base, leaving 6 bases between the germline ends. CDR3 region: CASSRESYNSPLHF. In nucleotides, the CDR3 is TGTGCCAGCAGCCGAGAATCCTATAATTCACCCCTCCACTTT.

This clonotype was detected many times. The rearrangement uses TRBV7-2 and TRBJ1-5; TRBD1 matches 11 bases. CDR1 and CDR2 (germline): SGHTA, FQGNSA. With 1 base clipped from V and 7 bases from J, the junction kept 6 bases outside the gene matches. This CDR3 has 16 residues. The CDR3 loop reads CASSLGGQGAVQPQHF. The CDR3 DNA sequence: TGTGCCAGCAGCTTAGGCGGACAGGGGGCCGTCCAGCCCCAGCATTTT.

This clonotype has a count of ten or more. The chain couples TRBV7-2 to TRBJ2-5; TRBD1 agrees at 7 bases. V shed 3 bases, J shed 2 bases, and the junction held 6 bases outside the gene matches. This CDR3 has 15 residues. Per germline, CDR1 SGHTA and CDR2 FQGNSA. In nucleotides, the CDR3 is TGTGCCAGCAGCTTTGCCGGGACAGCGCAAGAGACCCAGTACTTC. Residues: CASSFAGTAQETQYF.

The chain joins TRBV7-2 to TRBJ2-7; D unclear. The CDR3 runs to 13 residues. The ends were cut back, 7 bases at V and 0 bases at J, with 10 bases in the middle. CDR1 SGHTA and CDR2 FQGNSA come from the germline V gene. The CDR3 region has the DNA TGTGCCAGCACTTACTCAAGCTCCTACGAGCAGTACTTC. Amino acid sequence: CASTYSSSYEQYF.

This CDR3 is CASTQGGTRDYLSGELFF. The CDR3 region has the DNA TGTGCCTCCACCCAAGGCGGGACACGAGATTATTTGTCCGGGGAGCTGTTTTTT. This chain links TRBV3-1 with TRBJ2-2; D tentatively fits TRBD1 or TRBD2 (6 bases each). Germline loops: CDR1 LGHDT, CDR2 YNNKEL (reference sequence). The V end lost 11 bases, the J end lost 6 bases, and 31 bases lay between the germline ends. The CDR3 has 18 residues.

This clonotype was seen at least ten times. The rearrangement uses TRBV27 and TRBJ1-4, with a tentative D call TRBD1 (5 bases). Deletions cut 4 bases from V and 7 bases from J, with 16 bases between. The germline gives CDR1 MNHEY, CDR2 SMNVEV (reference sequence). This CDR3 is 15 amino acids long. The CDR3 spells CASSSGTPGGEKLFF. The CDR3 DNA reads as TGTGCCAGCAGTTCAGGGACCCCTGGGGGTGAAAAACTGTTTTTT.

This clonotype has more than one count but fewer than ten. This chain links TRBV2 with TRBJ2-2; the match to TRBD1 covers 10 bases. The junction had 10 bases not matched to a gene; V was cut back by 11 bases and J by 7 bases. This CDR3 region has 14 residues. CDR1 and CDR2 (germline): SNHLY, FYNNEI. The CDR3 loop is CAWTGTGANGELFF. The CDR3 DNA reads TGTGCCTGGACCGGGACAGGGGCAAACGGGGAGCTGTTTTTT.

This sequence joins TRBV7-3 and TRBJ2-5; possible D gene TRBD2, 5 bases. The CDR3 has 13 amino acids. CDR1 SGHTA and CDR2 FQGTGA come from the germline V gene. V lost 5 bases and J lost 7, with 14 bases in between. This CDR3 is CASSALLGVTQYF. The CDR3 coding sequence is TGTGCCAGCAGCGCCCTACTAGGAGTGACCCAGTACTTC.

In this sample, this clonotype turned up many times. The chain employs TRBV27 and TRBJ2-7, with no clear D. This CDR3 has 13 amino acids. Trimming removed 4 bases at V and 2 bases at J, with 9 bases between. The V gene's germline CDR1 is MNHEY and CDR2 SMNVEV (reference sequence). The CDR3 reads CASSSGQPYEQYF. CDR3 in DNA: TGTGCCAGCAGTTCCGGGCAGCCCTACGAGCAGTACTTC.

In its sample, this clonotype was seen a few times. This sequence joins TRBV7-9 and TRBJ1-4; D remains ambiguous. The CDR3 sequence is 14 residues long. CDR1 and CDR2 (germline): SEHNR, FQNEAQ (reference sequence). V lost 2 bases, J lost 0 bases, and 4 bases lay in between. CDR3 coding DNA: TGTGCCAGCAGCTTACTTGCAACTAATGAAAAACTGTTTTTT. Translated, it gives CASSLLATNEKLFF.

Comment on this clonotype: A read error may explain this, as a much larger clone is one base away. The CDR3 bases are TGTGCCAGCAGCCTTCACGGGACAGCCGCCTACGATGAGCAGTTCTTC. Translating it yields CASSLHGTAAYDEQFF. The chain recombines TRBV4-2 with TRBJ2-1; 7 bases line up with TRBD1. Germline lookup yields CDR1 LGHNA and CDR2 YNFKEQ. The CDR3 is 16 residues long.

This clonotype was found many times. The CDR3 DNA follows: TGTGCCAGCAGTTTTCGGGACACCGGGGAGCTGTTTTTT. Protein: CASSFRDTGELFF. The chain uses TRBV25-1 and TRBJ2-2; D is undetermined. CDR1 MGHDK and CDR2 SYGVNS come from the germline V gene. Trimming took 5 bases from V and 3 from J, leaving 7 bases between them. This CDR3 region has 13 residues.

The chain has TRBV18 and TRBJ1-2, with 9 positions matching TRBD1. Trimming at V came to 3 bases and at J to 4 bases, leaving 9 bases not matched to a gene. CDR1 and CDR2 (germline): KGHSH, LQKENI. The CDR3 has 16 residues. DNA of the CDR3: TGTGCCAGCTCACCGGACCCGGGACAGGGAGGCTATGGCTACACCTTC. It yields the protein CASSPDPGQGGYGYTF.

V gene TRBV7-9 combines with J gene TRBJ1-3, with D perhaps TRBD1 (5 bases). Trimming cost V 7 bases and J 6 bases, with 10 bases left between them. The CDR3 loop spans 12 amino acids. Germline V lookup: CDR1 SEHNR, CDR2 FQNEAQ (reference sequence). The chain's CDR3 is CASTSQENTIYF. CDR3 nucleotides: TGTGCCAGCACCTCACAGGAAAACACCATATATTTT.

This clonotype has ten or more counts. This sequence joins TRBV7-3 and TRBJ2-3; possibly TRBD2 for D (6 bases). V dropped 4 bases and J dropped 6 bases, with 17 bases sitting between them. Per germline, CDR1 SGHTA and CDR2 FQGTGA. The CDR3 has 15 residues. In DNA, the CDR3 is TGTGCCAGCAGCTCGCGACTGGGGGGAATGGATACGCAGTATTTT. Protein sequence: CASSSRLGGMDTQYF.

This clonotype was counted only a few times. Sequence at one end of the junction differs from germline and may be a read error. The DNA for the CDR3 is TGTGCCAGCCTAATGGGCGGTTCCTCCAATGAGCAGTTCTTC. As protein: CASLMGGSSNEQFF. The rearrangement uses TRBV6-2 or TRBV6-3 and TRBJ2-1; the D is unclear. CDR3 length equals 14 residues. Germline CDR1 reads MNHEY; CDR2 reads SVGEGT.

The chain recombines TRBV20-1 with TRBJ2-2; 9 nucleotides match TRBD2. The CDR3 consists of 17 residues. The germline CDR1 and CDR2 sequences are DFQATT and SNEGSKA (reference sequence). V lost 0 bases, J lost 3 bases, and 8 bases stayed unmatched. The CDR3 loop reads CSARDHAGGTHTGELFF. The CDR3 region has the DNA TGCAGTGCTAGAGATCACGCGGGGGGGACGCACACCGGGGAGCTGTTTTTT.

This clonotype was picked up many times. The CDR3: CASSQGKLAGRGQYF. As DNA, the CDR3 is TGTGCCAGCAGCCAAGGAAAGCTAGCGGGTAGGGGGCAGTACTTC. The J gene is TRBJ2-7, the V gene TRBV3-1; TRBD2 agrees at 8 bases. The CDR3 contains 15 residues. CDR1 LGHDT and CDR2 YNNKEL come from the germline V gene (reference sequence). V lost 1 base and J lost 9; bases outside the gene matches: 11.

This clonotype was picked up many times. The chain links TRBV7-2 to TRBJ2-5; tentatively, D is TRBD2 (6 bases). Germline values: CDR1 SGHTA, CDR2 FQGNSA. V lost 3 bases and J 5 bases, leaving 16 bases between the germline ends. The CDR3 has 15 amino acids. For the CDR3, the DNA is TGTGCCAGCAGCTTCGGTGGGGGGTGGACGGAGACCCAGTACTTC. Its protein product is CASSFGGGWTETQYF.

The chain uses TRBV7-9 and TRBJ1-2; 11 nucleotides match TRBD1. Germline CDR1 SEHNR, CDR2 FQNEAQ (reference sequence). V was clipped by 5 bases and J by 5 bases; unmatched bases: 10. This CDR3 is 16 amino acids long. CDR3 residues: CASSDGGQGATYGYTF. As DNA, the CDR3 is TGTGCCAGCAGCGACGGAGGACAGGGGGCTACATATGGCTACACCTTC.

This clonotype came up many times. The rearrangement uses TRBV5-1 and TRBJ2-5; D is perhaps TRBD1 (5 bases). Germline CDR1 and CDR2: SGHRS and YFSETQ. This CDR3 is 16 amino acids long. Trimming removed 2 bases from V and 0 bases from J, with 14 bases in between. CDR3 DNA: TGCGCCAGCAGCTTAGGTACAGGAGTTGACCAAGAGACCCAGTACTTC. Residues: CASSLGTGVDQETQYF.

Only one count was recorded for this clonotype. This chain connects TRBV5-6 to TRBJ2-5; D might be TRBD1 (6 bases). V was pared by 4 bases and J by 1 base, with 11 bases between. The germline V gene has CDR1 SGHDT and CDR2 YYEEEE. The CDR3 is 14 residues long. The DNA of the CDR3 is TGTGCCAGCAGCCAGGGGCCCGTCCAAGAGACCCAGTACTTC. Protein sequence: CASSQGPVQETQYF.

This clonotype was observed at least ten times. The J gene is TRBJ1-1, the V gene TRBV9; no definite D call. Germline-derived CDR1 and CDR2 are SGDLS and YYNGEE. The CDR3 consists of 14 residues. Trimming removed 0 bases from V and 7 bases from J, with 13 bases in between. The DNA of the CDR3 is TGTGCCAGCAGCGTAGGAACCCGTAGCAGTGAAGCTTTCTTT. It encodes CASSVGTRSSEAFF. Looking up the rest from reference TRBV9 and TRBJ1-1 gives the full variable domain: DSGVTQTPKHLITATGQRVTLRCSPRSGDLSVYWYQQSLDQGLQFLIQYYNGEERAKGNILERFSAQQFPDLHSELNLSSLELGDSALYFCASSVGTRSSEAFFGQGTRLTVV.

Ten or more counts support this clonotype. V usage is TRBV29-1 and J usage is TRBJ1-1; 9 nucleotides agree with TRBD1. Per the germline V gene, CDR1 is SQVTM and CDR2 is ANQGSEA. The V and J ends lost 8 bases and 0 bases, in that order; junction bases with no gene match: 7. The CDR3 is made up of 14 amino acids. The CDR3 loop is CSTDRGGMNTEAFF. Here the CDR3 DNA reads TGCAGCACGGACAGGGGAGGCATGAACACTGAAGCTTTCTTT.

The gene calls are TRBV13 and TRBJ1-3; TRBD1 might be the D (6 bases). Germline assignment: CDR1 PRHDT and CDR2 FYEKMQ (reference sequence). V was pared by 5 bases and J by 0 bases, with 23 bases between. The CDR3 is 19 residues long. The CDR3 spells CASSPRAEGTPNSGNTIYF. The CDR3 bases are TGTGCCAGCAGCCCTCGCGCCGAGGGGACACCGAACTCTGGAAACACCATATATTTT.